This T cell receptor (beta chain) was sequenced in a study of blood T cell repertoires in COVID-19. Everyone who took part was about 18 to 90 years old, and they came from about 25 US areas. Participant-given clinical history determined each cohort assignment. Germline assignment: CDR1 MNHEY and CDR2 SMNVEV (reference sequence). CDR3 length: 14 residues. V shed 2 bases and J shed 5 bases, with 13 bases lying between them. The data were produced by immunoSEQ multiplex PCR, yet TCRdb's version contains in-frame clones alone and is incomplete. The sample consists of about 500,000 clones, roughly 87% of them appearing once.

Sequencing was done on a sample of PBMCs or T cells enriched from blood (not recorded which). The rearrangement joins TRBV27 to TRBJ2-7, with D possibly being TRBD2 (5 bases). This receptor was taken from a woman under 30 who had recovered from COVID-19. CDR3 bases: TGTGCCAGCAGTTTACGGAGCGGATATCACGAGCAGTACTTC. It is translated as CASSLRSGYHEQYF.